The 23 T cell receptor beta chains below all came from one sample that was sequenced in a study of shared clonotypes between healthy human individuals. Method: immunoSEQ multiplex PCR; TCRdb's copy keeps in-frame clones and lacks some. The data hold approximately 2.5 million clones, with 90% to 95% observed a single time. Sequenced sample: naive CD4+ T cells sorted from blood. Documented subset: CD45RA+ positively selected. All receptors come from a man in his late teens or twenties in good health.

This clone appeared once. The J gene is TRBJ1-4, the V gene TRBV6-5; 8 bases agree with TRBD1. The CDR3 is 15 residues long. V lost 4 bases and J lost 6; bases outside the gene matches: 7. The germline CDR1 and CDR2 sequences are MNHEY and SVGAGI. CDR3 DNA: TGTGCCAGCAGTTCCGGGACAGGAGATCATGAAAAACTGTTTTTT. It yields the protein CASSSGTGDHEKLFF.

This chain joins TRBV11-2 and TRBJ2-5, with TRBD1 identical over 7 bases. Germline CDR1 SGHAT, CDR2 FQNNGV. With 0 bases clipped from V and 2 bases from J, the junction kept 3 bases outside the gene matches. CDR3 size: 15 residues. In nucleotides, the CDR3 is TGTGCCAGCAGCTTAGAAGGGGGCGGTCAAGAGACCCAGTACTTC. It yields the protein CASSLEGGGQETQYF. Based on the CDR3 plus reference TRBV11-2 and TRBJ2-5, the full variable domain is EAGVAQSPRYKIIEKRQSVAFWCNPISGHATLYWYQQILGQGPKLLIQFQNNGVVDDSQLPKDRFSAERLKGVDSTLKIQPAKLEDSAVYLCASSLEGGGQETQYFGPGTRLLVL.

The CDR3 spells CAISDPGQQQETQYF. CDR3 nucleotide sequence: TGTGCCATCAGTGACCCAGGACAGCAACAAGAGACCCAGTACTTC. The chain carries TRBV10-3 and TRBJ2-5, with D possibly TRBD1 on 6 matching bases. V was shortened by 3 bases and J by 2 bases, with 13 bases between the two germline ends. The germline gives CDR1 ENHRY, CDR2 SYGVKD. This CDR3 spans 15 amino acids.

This chain connects TRBV4-1 to TRBJ2-7; TRBD1 might be the D (6 bases). Trimming shortened V by 4 bases and J by 2 bases, and 18 bases separated the two germline ends. Germline V gives CDR1 MGHRA, CDR2 YSYEKL. CDR3 length: 16 residues. Here the CDR3 DNA reads TGCGCCAGCAGCCCCGGCCCAGGGGATAATACCTACGAGCAGTACTTC. Residues: CASSPGPGDNTYEQYF.

The rearrangement links TRBV7-9 to TRBJ1-5, with no clear D. Trimming removed 3 bases from V and 1 base from J, with 13 bases in between. CDR1 SEHNR and CDR2 FQNEAQ come from the germline V gene (reference sequence). The CDR3 has 16 residues. The CDR3 sequence: CASSLGRGGSNQPQHF. CDR3 nucleotides: TGTGCCAGCAGCTTGGGCCGGGGTGGAAGCAATCAGCCCCAGCATTTT.

J is TRBJ2-4 and V is TRBV5-4, with D perhaps matching TRBD1 or TRBD2 (5 bases each). The V end lost 4 bases, the J end lost 0 bases, and 8 bases lay between the germline ends. Germline lookup yields CDR1 SGHNT and CDR2 YYREEE (reference sequence). The CDR3 is made up of 14 amino acids. The CDR3 loop reads CASSRGEAKNIQYF. In nucleotides, the CDR3 is TGTGCCAGCAGCCGAGGGGAAGCCAAAAACATTCAGTACTTC.

The rearrangement joins TRBV18 to TRBJ2-1; TRBD1 agrees at 10 bases. Germline V gives CDR1 KGHSH, CDR2 LQKENI. J lost 8 bases, V lost 3 bases, and 13 bases had no gene match. There are 17 residues in the CDR3. The CDR3 nucleotides are TGTGCCAGCTCACCTCCCGGGACAGGGGCACTGTGGGATGAGCAGTTCTTC. It codes for CASSPPGTGALWDEQFF.

The chain joins TRBV6-1 to TRBJ1-3; D ambiguous. V lost 7 bases and J 4 bases, leaving 14 bases between the germline ends. Per germline, CDR1 MNHNS and CDR2 SASEGT. The CDR3 is 14 amino acids. The CDR3 DNA is TGTGCCAGCATGTCTCGGGGATCGGGAAACACCATATATTTT. This translates into CASMSRGSGNTIYF.

This clone was picked up one time. This chain connects TRBV6-5 to TRBJ2-7, with a possible D match to TRBD2 (5 bases). Trimming cost V 8 bases and J 7 bases, with 15 bases left between them. In germline, CDR1 is MNHEY, CDR2 SVGAGI. The CDR3 consists of 12 residues. The CDR3 coding sequence is TGTGCCAGCGGCCAATACGCGGGTGAGCAGTACTTC. Its protein product is CASGQYAGEQYF.

This chain uses TRBV7-9 with TRBJ2-6; unclear D gene. Germline V lookup: CDR1 SEHNR, CDR2 FQNEAQ (reference sequence). CDR3 length: 15 residues. V shed 2 bases and J shed 0 bases, with 5 bases lying between them. The chain's CDR3 is CASSLPLSGANVLTF. The CDR3 nucleotides are TGTGCCAGCAGCTTACCACTCTCTGGGGCCAACGTCCTGACTTTC. Looking up the rest from reference TRBV7-9 and TRBJ2-6 gives the full variable domain: DTGVSQNPRHKITKRGQNVTFRCDPISEHNRLYWYRQTLGQGPEFLTYFQNEAQLEKSRLLSDRFSAERPKGSFSTLEIQRTEQGDSAMYLCASSLPLSGANVLTFGAGSRLTVL.

J is TRBJ2-3 and V is TRBV27; possible D gene TRBD2, 7 bases. CDR3 length: 14 residues. The germline V and J ends were trimmed by 7 bases and 5 bases, with 16 bases remaining between them. Germline assignment: CDR1 MNHEY and CDR2 SMNVEV (reference sequence). Here the CDR3 reads CASNDRGAGDTQYF. CDR3 DNA sequence: TGTGCCAGCAATGATCGGGGGGCCGGAGATACGCAGTATTTT.

This chain connects TRBV5-1 to TRBJ1-3; no reliable D call. Trimming removed 5 bases at V and 0 bases at J, with 9 bases between. The length of the CDR3 is 14 residues. In germline, CDR1 is SGHRS, CDR2 YFSETQ. The CDR3 nucleotides read TGCGCCAGCAGAGCGGACTTCTCTGGAAACACCATATATTTT. It encodes CASRADFSGNTIYF.

This chain links TRBV29-1 with TRBJ2-7; weak D call: TRBD2 (6 bases). Trimming shortened V by 5 bases and J by 2 bases, and 19 bases separated the two germline ends. The CDR3 extends over 15 amino acids. CDR1 SQVTM and CDR2 ANQGSEA come from the germline V gene. CDR3 nucleotides: TGCAGCGTTAGGGGAGGAAGGGACCCCACCTACGAGCAGTACTTC. It translates to CSVRGGRDPTYEQYF.

The V call is TRBV11-2, the J call TRBJ1-1; TRBD1 matches 7 bases. Germline V gene lookup returns CDR1 SGHAT and CDR2 FQNNGV. The CDR3 sequence is 13 residues long. Germline trimming cut 1 base from V and 10 bases from J; bases unmatched to any gene: 6. CDR3 bases: TGTGCCAGCAGCTTAGGGTTGGCAGGGGGAGCTTTCTTT. The encoded protein is CASSLGLAGGAFF.

This clone was detected only once. V is TRBV7-9 and J is TRBJ2-3; 9 nucleotides align to TRBD2. Germline-derived CDR1 and CDR2 are SEHNR and FQNEAQ (reference sequence). V lost 7 bases, J lost 6 bases, and 8 bases stayed unmatched. The CDR3 consists of 14 residues. The CDR3 nucleotides are TGTGCCAGCATCGAGACTAGCGGAGCGGATACGCAGTATTTT. Protein product: CASIETSGADTQYF.

A word on this clone: Other DNA sequences in the sample encode the same CDR3. Here the CDR3 reads CASSVGGGNSPLHF. The CDR3 DNA follows: TGTGCCAGCAGCGTAGGGGGAGGTAATTCACCCCTCCACTTT. This chain uses TRBV9 with TRBJ1-6; D ambiguous. The CDR3 has 14 residues. The germline V gene has CDR1 SGDLS and CDR2 YYNGEE. The ends were cut back, 0 bases at V and 6 bases at J, with 7 bases in the middle.

V usage is TRBV4-2 and J usage is TRBJ2-3, with a possible D match to TRBD2 (5 bases). The CDR3 loop spans 14 amino acids. V shed 1 base and J shed 2 bases, with 7 bases lying between them. Germline CDR1 and CDR2: LGHNA and YNFKEQ. CDR3 in DNA: TGTGCCAGCAGCCAAGGCGGGCCCACAGATACGCAGTATTTT. Its protein is CASSQGGPTDTQYF.

This chain links TRBV14 with TRBJ2-7, with D hard to call. The CDR3 is 13 residues long. Deletions cut 4 bases from V and 3 bases from J, with 10 bases between. Germline V gene lookup returns CDR1 SGHDN and CDR2 FVKESK. The CDR3 DNA reads as TGTGCCAGCAGCCCGGACGGAAACTACGAGCAGTACTTC. It specifies CASSPDGNYEQYF.

The chain couples TRBV5-1 to TRBJ2-7; 10 nucleotides match TRBD1. Germline-derived CDR1 and CDR2 are SGHRS and YFSETQ. The CDR3 extends over 15 amino acids. Trimming at V came to 5 bases and at J to 2 bases, leaving 7 bases not matched to a gene. In DNA, the CDR3 is TGCGCCAGCAGTTTCGGACAGGGGGGCCCCTACGAGCAGTACTTC. Protein: CASSFGQGGPYEQYF.

This clone was observed once. V and J are TRBV19 and TRBJ1-2; D gene uncertain. This CDR3 contains 17 residues. The V gene's germline CDR1 is LNHDA and CDR2 SQIVND (reference sequence). Trimming left V 2 bases short and J 1 base short, with 17 bases between. CDR3 nucleotides: TGTGCCAGTAGTATACGCCAACAGCTTGTCGGTAACTATGGCTACACCTTC. This codes for CASSIRQQLVGNYGYTF.

This clone was observed a few times. The rearrangement joins TRBV2 to TRBJ1-2; D may be TRBD1 (5 bases). Germline V gene data show CDR1 as SNHLY and CDR2 as FYNNEI. The CDR3 length is 13 residues. Trimming pared 4 bases from V and 8 bases from J, leaving 14 bases between. CDR3 region: CASSVGREGGYTF. CDR3 DNA: TGTGCCAGCAGTGTAGGCAGGGAGGGAGGCTACACCTTC.

This chain joins TRBV15 and TRBJ1-4, with D tentatively TRBD1 (6 bases). V dropped 5 bases and J dropped 12 bases, with 13 bases sitting between them. CDR1 and CDR2 (germline): LNHNV, YYDKDF (reference sequence). The CDR3 contains 12 residues. CDR3 DNA: TGTGCCACCAGCCTTCCAGGGGCCCAACTGTTTTTT. Translating gives CATSLPGAQLFF. Full variable domain (missing parts from reference TRBV15 and TRBJ1-4): DAMVIQNPRYQVTQFGKPVTLSCSQTLNHNVMYWYQQKSSQAPKLLFHYYDKDFNNEADTPDNFQSRRPNTSFCFLDIRSPGLGDTAMYLCATSLPGAQLFFGSGTQLSVL.

This rearrangement joins TRBV7-2 to TRBJ2-1; TRBD1 matches 8 bases. Germline CDR1 SGHTA, CDR2 FQGNSA. Trimming cost V 1 base and J 1 base; bases outside gene matches: 9. The CDR3 covers 18 residues. The CDR3 sequence is CASSLGTGKGFSYNEQFF. The CDR3 coding sequence is TGTGCCAGCAGCTTAGGGACAGGGAAAGGATTTTCCTACAATGAGCAGTTCTTC.